In its sample, the clone carrying this T cell receptor beta chain is medium-sized. The sample is drawn from a study of cytotoxic CD8 clonotypes in ibrutinib-treated CLL. Study overall: Within the patient group, roughly 12 were relapsed/refractory and roughly 16 treatment-naive, and 17 were IGHV unmutated.

The source of around 1.8 micrograms of genomic DNA for TCR beta libraries was cryopreserved PBMCs. The CDR3 runs 11 residues. V lost 1 base to trimming and J lost 7 bases, with 4 bases between them. Germline V lookup: CDR1 SGHDN, CDR2 FVKESK. Sequenced by immunoSEQ multiplex PCR; TCRdb stores in-frame clones only, minus some. This table holds roughly 15,000 clones, around 60% found once. Material: PBMCs, obtained before ibrutinib treatment. The chain couples TRBV14 to TRBJ2-5; D is ambiguous. The TCR was taken from a human donor with chronic lymphocytic leukemia. CDR3 loop: CASSQVGTQYF. Here the CDR3 DNA reads TGTGCCAGCAGCCAAGTGGGGACCCAGTACTTC.